This T cell receptor beta chain was retrieved from a study of shared clonotypes between healthy human individuals (dated by TCRdb to 2019 to 2021). Some background on the complete study: A few men and two women, aged 18 to 49 years, made up the cohort. For each donor, CD4 naive and CD4 memory were each run on three plates, CD8 naive on two plates, and CD8 memory on one plate. The study deeply sequenced blood TCR repertoires of five healthy adults to estimate repertoire size and the extent of clonotype sharing between individuals. To increase sequencing depth and limit assay-specific biases, different laboratories used diverse techniques to prepare libraries and sequence TCR repertoires. Each donor's leukapheresis produced roughly between roughly 0.85 and 9.5 billion PBMCs. Overall results and qualifications from the work: The genetic and exposure-history diversity represented was limited by the small number of donors. Across a few donors, about 5% of naive CD4, 3.5% of naive CD8, under 2.5% of memory CD4, and about 0.4% of memory CD8 clonotypes were shared. Larger estimated clonotype richness was generally found for naive subsets than for memory subsets. Based on pairwise subsampling, the degree of clonotype sharing among donors was expected to be affected by sequencing depth. Sampling was restricted to blood, and TCR repertoires in tissues likely differ from the TCR repertoires found in blood. Compared with non-shared clonotypes, clonotypes shared by all four sorted-subset donors had higher generation probabilities. Even with the large sequencing depth, rarefaction of the sorted-subset datasets indicated that sequencing was incomplete.

Healthy HIV-negative adults with no recently reported acute infections or vaccinations were included as donors. Only Caucasian adults living in Nashville, Tennessee, USA were represented among the donors. CD4+ T cells were enriched by magnetic negative selection, after which naive cells were positively selected on CD45RA and the negative fraction was taken as the memory subset. Blood was collected by leukapheresis, and PBMCs were isolated by Ficoll-Histopaque density gradient centrifugation and then cryopreserved in liquid nitrogen vapor phase. Analytical flow cytometry was used to check the purity and quantity of each magnetically sorted T cell population. Genomic DNA was isolated from every sorted fraction and measured by UV absorbance on a Nanodrop 2000c. Using the deep immunoSEQ assay, multiplex PCR amplified TCR CDR3 regions from genomic DNA. Extracted genomic DNA from each cell subset was spread evenly across all wells of several immunoSEQ 96-well plates, with each plate serving as a replicate. For sorted subsets, 150 to 200 ng genomic DNA, equal to tens of thousands of T cell genomes, was loaded into each replicate PCR. Purified libraries were measured with a Qubit 3.0 fluorometer, size-checked on a Bioanalyzer 2100, and measured again with the KAPA Library Quantification kit. Each immunoSEQ 96-well plate was sequenced on its own single-read 150-cycle Illumina NextSeq 550 flow cell. Turning to the authors' computational methods: The immunoSEQ output contained only junctional sequences without quality scores, so filtering could not match that applied to full-length reads. To assign V/J genes and CDR3, sequences were annotated using PyIR, a Python wrapper for IgBLAST v1.9, with IMGT germline references. Reads with weak V/J assignments (E-value above 1e-6), missing CDR3, stop codons, out-of-frame junctions, or ambiguous translated residues were removed. V3J clonotypes were defined as sequences sharing an identical inferred V gene, J gene, and CDR3 amino acid sequence. Percentage overlap between repertoires was computed as shared unique clonotypes divided by the size of the smaller repertoire. Three approaches were used to assess repertoire richness: RTK rarefaction, the Chao1 estimator, and Recon v2.1 estimates of unobserved clonotypes. Generation probabilities were computed with OLGA for all TCRbeta clonotypes obtained by the gDNA method from several donors. Here the immuneACCESS table is served through TCRdb, limited to in-frame sequences with V and J called. Missing clones are a known gap in these copies; in checked studies unresolved V genes cover under half, and the rest lacks a known reason. Clonal size and the V and J genes are those of that table, whereas D and trimming came from the DNA. For this sample there are 2 million to 3 million clones; under 95% appear just once. Approximately 0.35% of the sample rests with the top ten.

Remarks on this clone: Its antigen has not been determined. No quality values exist for individual bases; no much larger clone is one base distant.

From the germline V gene, CDR1 is SGDLS and CDR2 is YYNGEE. V and J are truncated by 4 bases and 3 bases respectively, leaving an intervening sequence of 16 bases. From the cysteine through the phenylalanine, the CDR3 covers 16 amino acids. This entry keeps only the CDR3 DNA: 48 bases, framed from base 1. The receptor comes from a man aged 18 to 29 in good health. Some clones in this sample may be carry-over from other donors' samples. The sequenced material came from naive CD4+ T cells from PBMCs. Read against the paper, the sample's cell subset or site label means: CD45RA+ positively selected. This receptor chain uses TRBV9 and TRBJ1-4; a confident D gene designation cannot be given. CDR3 protein: CASSPGVAPPNEKLFF. The DNA sequence is as follows: TGTGCCAGCAGCCCCGGGGTCGCCCCTCCTAATGAAAAACTGTTTTTT.